The present entry profiles one T cell receptor beta chain with its context. Antigen unknown. The primer mix had 60 Vbeta and 13 Jbeta primers. Method: immunoSEQ multiplex PCR; TCRdb's copy keeps in-frame clones and lacks some. The sample contains around 150,000 clones, 65% to 80% of which appear only once. This sample was included in a study of cytomegalovirus exposure and HLA in healthy donors. Findings of the study overall: Associated with cytomegalovirus, according to the listing, were 150 to 200 TCR beta chains.

The germline gives CDR1 SGHRS, CDR2 YFSETQ. The CDR3 is 14 amino acids. Trimming pared 0 bases from V and 5 bases from J, leaving 12 bases between. The sequence was collected from a man aged 40-49 years in good health and CMV-seronegative. What was sequenced was PBMCs. V is TRBV5-1 and J is TRBJ2-7; possibly TRBD2 for D (6 bases). The CDR3 loop is CASSLAWDSDEQYF. As DNA, the CDR3 is TGCGCCAGCAGCTTGGCCTGGGACTCGGACGAGCAGTACTTC.